This TCR beta chain comes out of a study of T cell responses to AZD1222 COVID-19 vaccine. Turning to the study itself: Analysis merged second doses at about 4 or about 12 weeks.

This clone was seen only a few times. Antigen: not known. Findings and limits, study-wide: With dominance at 160-218 and 743-854, vaccine-associated CD4 TCRs spanned spike. Sampled repertoires all dated from after the peak T cell response. Baseline seropositivity characterized only a handful of AZD1222 recipients.

The assay was immunoSEQ multiplex PCR, and TCRdb's table has in-frame clones only and misses some. The sample lists more than 85,000 clones, approximately 88% occurring once. The material was peripheral blood, obtained on day 0 of AZD1222 vaccination. The sequence was collected from an adult in good health.

The CDR3 nucleotides are TGTGCCAGCGATACCCCGACTAGCGGTCTTTACGAGCAGTACTTC. It encodes CASDTPTSGLYEQYF. The genes are TRBV4-2 and TRBJ2-7; the match to TRBD2 covers 9 bases. CDR3 size: 15 residues. The J segment lost 4 bases and the V segment lost 8 bases, leaving 12 bases of the junction unmatched. Germline CDR1 LGHNA, CDR2 YNFKEQ.